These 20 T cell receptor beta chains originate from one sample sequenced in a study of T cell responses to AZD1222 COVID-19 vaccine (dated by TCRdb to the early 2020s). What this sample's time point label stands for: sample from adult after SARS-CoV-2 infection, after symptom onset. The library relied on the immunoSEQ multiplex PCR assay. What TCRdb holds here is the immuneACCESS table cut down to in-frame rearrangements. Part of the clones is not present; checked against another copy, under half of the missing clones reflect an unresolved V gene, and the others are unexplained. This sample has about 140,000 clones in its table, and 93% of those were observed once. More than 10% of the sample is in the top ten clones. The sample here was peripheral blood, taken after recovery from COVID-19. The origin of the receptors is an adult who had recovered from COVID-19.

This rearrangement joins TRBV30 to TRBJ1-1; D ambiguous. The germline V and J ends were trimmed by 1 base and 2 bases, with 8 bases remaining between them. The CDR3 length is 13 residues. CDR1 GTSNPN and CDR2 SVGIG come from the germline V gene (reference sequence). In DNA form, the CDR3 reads TGTGCCTGGAGTGATCGGGAAAACACTGAAGCTTTCTTT. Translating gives CAWSDRENTEAFF.

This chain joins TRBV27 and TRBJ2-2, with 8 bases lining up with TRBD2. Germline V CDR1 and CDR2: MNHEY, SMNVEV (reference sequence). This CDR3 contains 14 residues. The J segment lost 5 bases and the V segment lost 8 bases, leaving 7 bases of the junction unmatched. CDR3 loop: CASRGTRSTGELFF. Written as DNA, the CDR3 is TGTGCCAGCCGAGGGACTAGAAGTACCGGGGAGCTGTTTTTT.

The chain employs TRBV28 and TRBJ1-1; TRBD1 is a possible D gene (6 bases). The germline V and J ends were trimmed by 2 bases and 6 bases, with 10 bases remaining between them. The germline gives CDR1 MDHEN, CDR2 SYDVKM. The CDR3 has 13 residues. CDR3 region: CASSLGQSPEAFF. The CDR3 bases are TGTGCCAGCAGTTTAGGACAGTCCCCTGAAGCTTTCTTT.

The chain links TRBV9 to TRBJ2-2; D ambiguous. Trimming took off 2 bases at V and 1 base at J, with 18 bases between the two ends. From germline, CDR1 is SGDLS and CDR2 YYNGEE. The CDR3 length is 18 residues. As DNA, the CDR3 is TGTGCCAGCAGCGTGATTAGATCAGGACGTATGAACACCGGGGAGCTGTTTTTT. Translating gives CASSVIRSGRMNTGELFF. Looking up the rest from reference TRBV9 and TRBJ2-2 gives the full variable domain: DSGVTQTPKHLITATGQRVTLRCSPRSGDLSVYWYQQSLDQGLQFLIQYYNGEERAKGNILERFSAQQFPDLHSELNLSSLELGDSALYFCASSVIRSGRMNTGELFFGEGSRLTVL.

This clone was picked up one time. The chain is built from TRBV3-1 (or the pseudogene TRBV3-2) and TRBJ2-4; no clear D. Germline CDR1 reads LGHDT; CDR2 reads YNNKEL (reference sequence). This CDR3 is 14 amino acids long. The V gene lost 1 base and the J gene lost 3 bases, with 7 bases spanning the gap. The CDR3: CASSQGWGKNIQYF. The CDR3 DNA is TGTGCCAGCAGCCAAGGGTGGGGCAAAAACATTCAGTACTTC.

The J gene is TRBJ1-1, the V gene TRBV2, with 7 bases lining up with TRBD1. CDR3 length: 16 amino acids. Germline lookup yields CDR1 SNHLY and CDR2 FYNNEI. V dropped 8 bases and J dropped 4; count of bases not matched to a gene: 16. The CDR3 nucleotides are TGTGCCAGCGTACTTGGACGGACAGGAGGCATCACTGAAGCTTTCTTT. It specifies CASVLGRTGGITEAFF.

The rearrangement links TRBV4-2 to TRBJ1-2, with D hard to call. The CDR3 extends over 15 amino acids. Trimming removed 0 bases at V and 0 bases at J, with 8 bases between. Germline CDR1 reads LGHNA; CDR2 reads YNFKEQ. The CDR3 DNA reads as TGTGCCAGCAGCCAAGATGGGATTTCTAACTATGGCTACACCTTC. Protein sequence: CASSQDGISNYGYTF.

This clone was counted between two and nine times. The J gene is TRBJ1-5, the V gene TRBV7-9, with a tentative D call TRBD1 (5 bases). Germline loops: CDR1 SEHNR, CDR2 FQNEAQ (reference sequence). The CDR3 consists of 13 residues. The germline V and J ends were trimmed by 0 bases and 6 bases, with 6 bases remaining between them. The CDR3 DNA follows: TGTGCCAGCAGCTTAGCCGGGGCTCAGCCCCAGCATTTT. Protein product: CASSLAGAQPQHF.

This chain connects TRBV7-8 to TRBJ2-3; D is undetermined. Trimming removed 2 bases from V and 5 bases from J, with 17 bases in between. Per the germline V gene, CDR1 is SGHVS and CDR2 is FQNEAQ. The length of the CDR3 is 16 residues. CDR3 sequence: CASSLNLAGSKDTQYF. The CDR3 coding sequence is TGTGCCAGCAGCTTAAACCTCGCTGGGTCGAAAGATACGCAGTATTTT.

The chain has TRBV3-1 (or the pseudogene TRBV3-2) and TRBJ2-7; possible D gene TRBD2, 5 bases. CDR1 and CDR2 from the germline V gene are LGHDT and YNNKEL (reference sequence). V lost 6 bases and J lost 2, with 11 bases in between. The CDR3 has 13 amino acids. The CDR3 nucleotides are TGTGCCAGCAGTTCGGGGTCGACCTACGAGCAGTACTTC. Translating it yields CASSSGSTYEQYF.

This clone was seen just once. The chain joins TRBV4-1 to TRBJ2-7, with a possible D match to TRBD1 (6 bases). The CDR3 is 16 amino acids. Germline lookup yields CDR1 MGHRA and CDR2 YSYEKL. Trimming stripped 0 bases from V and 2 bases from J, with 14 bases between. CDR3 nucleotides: TGCGCCAGCAGCCAAGAAAGGGGGACACCAACCTACGAGCAGTACTTC. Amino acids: CASSQERGTPTYEQYF.

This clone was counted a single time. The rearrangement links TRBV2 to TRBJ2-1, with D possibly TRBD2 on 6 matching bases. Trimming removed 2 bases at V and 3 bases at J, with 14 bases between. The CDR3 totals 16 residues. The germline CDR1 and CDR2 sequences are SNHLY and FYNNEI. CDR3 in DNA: TGTGCCAGCAGTGAAAGCGTGGCGGGAAGCTACAATGAGCAGTTCTTC. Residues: CASSESVAGSYNEQFF.

DNA for the CDR3: TGTGCCAGCAGCTCCCGAGGGTGGAGGACTGAAGCTTTCTTT. Its translation is CASSSRGWRTEAFF. This chain uses TRBV28 with TRBJ1-1; D ambiguous. Germline lookup yields CDR1 MDHEN and CDR2 SYDVKM. The V end was cut by 6 bases, the J end by 5 bases, with 16 bases between. This CDR3 is built from 14 residues. The entire variable domain, with the rest obtained from reference TRBV28 and TRBJ1-1, is as follows: DVKVTQSSRYLVKRTGEKVFLECVQDMDHENMFWYRQDPGLGLRLIYFSYDVKMKEKGDIPEGYSVSREKKERFSLILESASTNQTSMYLCASSSRGWRTEAFFGQGTRLTVV.

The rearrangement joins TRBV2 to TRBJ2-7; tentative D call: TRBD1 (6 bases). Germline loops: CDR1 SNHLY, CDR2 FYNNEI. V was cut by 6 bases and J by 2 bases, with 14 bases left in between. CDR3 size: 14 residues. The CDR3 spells CASRTGTIAYEQYF. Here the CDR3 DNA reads TGTGCCAGCAGAACCGGGACAATAGCCTACGAGCAGTACTTC. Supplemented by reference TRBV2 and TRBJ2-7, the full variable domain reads EPEVTQTPSHQVTQMGQEVILRCVPISNHLYFYWYRQILGQKVEFLVSFYNNEISEKSEIFDDQFSVERPDGSNFTLKIRSTKLEDSAMYFCASRTGTIAYEQYFGPGTRLTVT.

DNA for the CDR3: TGTGCCAGCACCGCCGGACAGGGCCCCTACGAGCAGTACTTC. As protein: CASTAGQGPYEQYF. The chain uses TRBV6-5 and TRBJ2-7; the match to TRBD1 covers 8 bases. V lost 7 bases and J lost 2; bases outside the gene matches: 7. The CDR3 runs to 14 residues. Germline V gene data show CDR1 as MNHEY and CDR2 as SVGAGI.

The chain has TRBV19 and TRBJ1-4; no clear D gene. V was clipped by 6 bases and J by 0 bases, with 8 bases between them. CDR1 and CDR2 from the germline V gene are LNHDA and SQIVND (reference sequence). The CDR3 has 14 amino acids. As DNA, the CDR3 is TGTGCCAGTAGGTTTACACCAACTAATGAAAAACTGTTTTTT. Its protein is CASRFTPTNEKLFF.

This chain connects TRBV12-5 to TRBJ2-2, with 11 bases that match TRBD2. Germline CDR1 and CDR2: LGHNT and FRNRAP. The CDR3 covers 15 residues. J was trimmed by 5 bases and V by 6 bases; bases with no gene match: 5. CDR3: CASGLAGVGTGELFF. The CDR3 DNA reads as TGTGCTAGTGGACTAGCGGGAGTTGGGACCGGGGAGCTGTTTTTT.

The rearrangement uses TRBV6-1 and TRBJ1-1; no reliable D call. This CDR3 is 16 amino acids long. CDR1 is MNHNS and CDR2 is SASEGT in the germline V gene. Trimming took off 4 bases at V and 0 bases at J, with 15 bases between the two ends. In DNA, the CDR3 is TGTGCCAGCAGTGGGCAGAGGACCTTGATGAACACTGAAGCTTTCTTT. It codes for CASSGQRTLMNTEAFF.

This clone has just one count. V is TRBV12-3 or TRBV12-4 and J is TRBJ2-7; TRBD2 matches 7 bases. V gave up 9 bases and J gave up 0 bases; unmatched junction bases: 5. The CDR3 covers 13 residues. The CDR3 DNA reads TGTGCCAGTAGAGGCGGGAGCTCCTACGAGCAGTACTTC. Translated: CASRGGSSYEQYF.

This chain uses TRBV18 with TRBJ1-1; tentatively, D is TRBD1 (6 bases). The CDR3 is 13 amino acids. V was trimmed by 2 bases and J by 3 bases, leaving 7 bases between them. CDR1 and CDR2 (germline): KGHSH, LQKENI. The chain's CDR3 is CASSPNRDTEAFF. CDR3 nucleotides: TGTGCCAGCTCACCAAACAGGGACACTGAAGCTTTCTTT.